This is a list of T cell receptor beta chains from one sample in a study of OX40 agonist ivuxolimab in advanced cancers. Sequencing used immunoSEQ multiplex PCR; TCRdb keeps in-frame clones, though not all of them. In the table there are over 90,000 clones, 86% of which are singletons. Material: CD4+ or CD8+ T cells sorted from blood, obtained in a trial of the OX40 agonist ivuxolimab. The receptors here all came from an adult with an advanced solid tumor such as melanoma, head and neck, liver or kidney cancer. Each CDR3 is given with its conserved first and last residue. The D gene is left open where the match is weak. Where a row states a size, it is once, few, many or the class of an expanded clone; other rows omit it.

V gene: TRBV5-1
clone size: NA
J gene: TRBJ1-2
D gene: NA
CDR3 protein: CASSLEGNYGYTF
CDR3 DNA: TGCGCCAGCAGCTTGGAGGGTAACTATGGCTACACCTTC

V gene: TRBV29-1
clone size: NA
J gene: TRBJ1-1
D gene: NA
CDR3 protein: CSVDSGRRGTEAFF
CDR3 DNA: TGCAGCGTTGATTCCGGTCGCAGAGGGACTGAAGCTTTCTTT

V gene: TRBV19
clone size: NA
J gene: TRBJ2-1
D gene: TRBD1
CDR3 protein: CARPSPITGGYNEQFF
CDR3 DNA: TGTGCCAGGCCCAGCCCAATAACAGGGGGCTACAATGAGCAGTTCTTC

V gene: TRBV11-2
clone size: NA
J gene: TRBJ2-6
D gene: NA
CDR3 protein: CASRFSGANVLTF
CDR3 DNA: TGTGCCAGCAGGTTCTCTGGGGCCAACGTTCTGACTTTC

V gene: TRBV5-1
clone size: NA
J gene: TRBJ2-2
D gene: NA
CDR3 protein: CASNSDSPNTGELFF
CDR3 DNA: TGCGCCAGCAACTCGGACAGCCCCAACACCGGGGAGCTGTTTTTT

V gene: TRBV19
clone size: NA
J gene: TRBJ1-5
D gene: NA
CDR3 protein: CASSMFGSNQPQHF
CDR3 DNA: TGTGCCAGTAGTATGTTCGGTAGCAATCAGCCCCAGCATTTT

V gene: TRBV5-1
clone size: NA
J gene: TRBJ2-1
D gene: TRBD2
CDR3 protein: CASSLGLAGNNEQFF
CDR3 DNA: TGCGCCAGCAGCCTAGGACTAGCGGGTAACAATGAGCAGTTCTTC

V gene: TRBV25-1
clone size: NA
J gene: TRBJ1-5
D gene: NA
CDR3 protein: CASSEGSGSNQPQHF
CDR3 DNA: TGTGCCAGCAGTGAAGGGTCAGGCAGCAATCAGCCCCAGCATTTT

V gene: TRBV14
clone size: NA
J gene: TRBJ2-7
D gene: NA
CDR3 protein: CASSRSEGVGEQYF
CDR3 DNA: TGTGCCAGCAGCCGCTCCGAGGGAGTAGGAGAGCAGTACTTC

V gene: TRBV29-1
clone size: NA
J gene: TRBJ2-1
D gene: NA
CDR3 protein: CSVEEGQGLNNEQFF
CDR3 DNA: TGCAGCGTTGAAGAAGGGCAGGGGTTGAACAATGAGCAGTTCTTC

V gene: TRBV20-1
clone size: NA
J gene: TRBJ1-2
D gene: NA
CDR3 protein: CSARGDYGYTF
CDR3 DNA: TGCAGTGCTAGAGGCGACTATGGCTACACCTTC

V gene: TRBV11-2
clone size: NA
J gene: TRBJ2-7
D gene: NA
CDR3 protein: CASSKGPPEQYF
CDR3 DNA: TGTGCCAGCAGTAAGGGACCCCCCGAGCAGTACTTC

V gene: TRBV5-1
clone size: NA
J gene: TRBJ2-4
D gene: TRBD1
CDR3 protein: CASSKQGFGNIQYF
CDR3 DNA: TGCGCCAGCTCCAAACAGGGGTTTGGAAACATTCAGTACTTC

V gene: TRBV6-5
clone size: NA
J gene: TRBJ1-1
D gene: NA
CDR3 protein: CASSHDQLEAFF
CDR3 DNA: TGTGCCAGCAGTCATGACCAACTCGAAGCTTTCTTT

V gene: TRBV7-2
clone size: few
J gene: TRBJ1-1
D gene: NA
CDR3 protein: CASSLVQGGTEAFF
CDR3 DNA: TGTGCCAGCAGCTTAGTACAGGGAGGGACTGAAGCTTTCTTT

V gene: TRBV7-9
clone size: NA
J gene: TRBJ1-3
D gene: NA
CDR3 protein: CASSLALSGNTIYF
CDR3 DNA: TGTGCCAGCAGCTTAGCCCTCTCTGGAAACACCATATATTTT